This entry concerns a single T cell receptor (beta chain). The CDR3 length is 13 residues. Trimming took off 9 bases at V and 3 bases at J, with 12 bases between the two ends. Germline-derived CDR1 and CDR2 are KGHDR and SFDVKD. TCRdb's table, derived via immunoSEQ multiplex PCR, lists solely in-frame clones and lacks some. The table has under 350,000 clones, over 85% seen once. This sample stems from a study of blood T cell repertoires in COVID-19. The receptor was derived from a woman aged 30 to 39 with COVID-19, enrolled during active disease. Source material: peripheral blood. The gene calls are TRBV24-1 and TRBJ2-3; TRBD2 might be the D (6 bases). CDR3 loop: CATGNGGTDTQYF. The DNA of the CDR3 is TGTGCCACCGGCAACGGAGGGACAGATACGCAGTATTTT.